A selection of T cell receptor beta chains follows, all from one sample in a study of cytomegalovirus exposure and HLA in healthy donors. Assay: immunoSEQ multiplex PCR; the TCRdb copy retains only in-frame clones and omits some. In the table there are around 130,000 clones, over 75% of which are singletons. The sequenced material came from PBMCs. All receptors derive from a woman aged 35 to 49 in good health and CMV-seropositive. CDR3s include the opening cysteine and the closing phenylalanine or tryptophan. The order of the fields is D gene, J gene, clone size, V gene, CDR3 protein, CDR3 DNA. The D gene is left open where the match is weak. Size values are once, few and many counts, or a class for expanded clones, and some rows have none.

D gene: TRBD2; J gene: TRBJ2-2; clone size: -; V gene: TRBV10-3; CDR3 protein: CAIGGGLADTGELFF; CDR3 DNA: TGTGCCATCGGGGGGGGACTAGCGGACACCGGGGAGCTGTTTTTT
D gene: -; J gene: TRBJ1-4; clone size: -; V gene: TRBV7-8; CDR3 protein: CASSSGGSGEKLFF; CDR3 DNA: TGTGCCAGCAGCTCTGGTGGGAGTGGTGAAAAACTGTTTTTT
D gene: TRBD1; J gene: TRBJ2-2; clone size: few; V gene: TRBV5-4; CDR3 protein: CASHRDSHTGELFF; CDR3 DNA: TGTGCCAGCCACCGGGACAGCCACACCGGGGAGCTGTTTTTT
D gene: TRBD1; J gene: TRBJ2-5; clone size: -; V gene: TRBV7-8; CDR3 protein: CASSGRTGASQETQYF; CDR3 DNA: TGTGCCAGCAGCGGACGGACAGGGGCCTCTCAAGAGACCCAGTACTTC
D gene: TRBD2; J gene: TRBJ2-5; clone size: -; V gene: TRBV7-9; CDR3 protein: CASSLASGDGETQYF; CDR3 DNA: TGTGCCAGCAGCTTAGCCAGCGGGGACGGGGAGACCCAGTACTTC
D gene: TRBD2; J gene: TRBJ2-1; clone size: once; V gene: TRBV4-1; CDR3 protein: CASSQNPSGSVNEQFF; CDR3 DNA: TGCGCCAGCAGCCAAAACCCTAGCGGGAGCGTCAATGAGCAGTTCTTC
D gene: TRBD1; J gene: TRBJ2-3; clone size: -; V gene: TRBV10-1; CDR3 protein: CASRPDQGQGDTDTQYF; CDR3 DNA: TGCGCCAGCAGGCCGGACCAGGGACAGGGGGATACAGATACGCAGTATTTT
D gene: -; J gene: TRBJ2-1; clone size: -; V gene: TRBV19; CDR3 protein: CASSDLLSLRNEQFF; CDR3 DNA: TGTGCCAGTAGCGATCTTCTATCTCTTCGCAATGAGCAGTTCTTC
D gene: -; J gene: TRBJ1-1; clone size: few; V gene: TRBV9; CDR3 protein: CASSVAPPGSGNTEAFF; CDR3 DNA: TGTGCCAGCAGCGTAGCGCCCCCAGGGTCCGGAAACACTGAAGCTTTCTTT
D gene: -; J gene: TRBJ2-2; clone size: -; V gene: TRBV6-5; CDR3 protein: CATSSRGELFF; CDR3 DNA: TGTGCCACCTCCTCTAGGGGGGAGCTGTTTTTT
D gene: -; J gene: TRBJ1-1; clone size: -; V gene: TRBV9; CDR3 protein: CASSVVDGGKAFF; CDR3 DNA: TGTGCCAGCAGCGTAGTGGACGGGGGAAAAGCTTTCTTT
D gene: -; J gene: TRBJ2-1; clone size: -; V gene: TRBV13; CDR3 protein: CASLGGGSYNEQFF; CDR3 DNA: TGTGCCAGCTTAGGGGGGGGCTCCTACAATGAGCAGTTCTTC
D gene: TRBD2; J gene: TRBJ2-3; clone size: -; V gene: TRBV27; CDR3 protein: CASSLSFASGGPSTDTQYF; CDR3 DNA: TGTGCCAGCAGTTTATCTTTCGCTAGCGGGGGGCCAAGCACAGATACGCAGTATTTT
D gene: -; J gene: TRBJ1-5; clone size: few; V gene: TRBV19; CDR3 protein: CASSIQGVENQPQHF; CDR3 DNA: TGTGCCAGTAGTATCCAGGGCGTAGAGAATCAGCCCCAGCATTTT
D gene: TRBD2; J gene: TRBJ2-5; clone size: -; V gene: TRBV19; CDR3 protein: CASSIDPLSGRRETQYF; CDR3 DNA: TGTGCCAGTAGTATAGATCCCTTGAGCGGGAGGAGGGAGACCCAGTACTTC
D gene: TRBD2; J gene: TRBJ2-1; clone size: once; V gene: TRBV7-9; CDR3 protein: CASSPRSSGGATEQFF; CDR3 DNA: TGTGCCAGCAGCCCCCGGAGTAGCGGGGGGGCAACTGAGCAGTTCTTC
D gene: -; J gene: TRBJ1-6; clone size: -; V gene: TRBV5-6; CDR3 protein: CASSLARGPLHF; CDR3 DNA: TGTGCCAGCAGCTTGGCAAGGGGACCCCTCCACTTT
D gene: -; J gene: TRBJ2-7; clone size: few; V gene: TRBV28; CDR3 protein: CASSPPHTYEQYF; CDR3 DNA: TGTGCCAGCAGTCCCCCCCACACCTACGAGCAGTACTTC
D gene: -; J gene: TRBJ2-6; clone size: -; V gene: TRBV9; CDR3 protein: CASNNPILAGGANVLTF; CDR3 DNA: TGTGCCAGCAACAATCCCATCCTGGCTGGTGGGGCCAACGTCCTGACTTTC
D gene: TRBD1; J gene: TRBJ2-5; clone size: -; V gene: TRBV9; CDR3 protein: CASSLQGAGETQYF; CDR3 DNA: TGTGCCAGCAGCCTACAGGGGGCAGGAGAGACCCAGTACTTC
D gene: TRBD1; J gene: TRBJ1-3; clone size: -; V gene: TRBV15; CDR3 protein: CATSWNRDREDTIYF; CDR3 DNA: TGTGCCACCAGCTGGAATCGGGACAGGGAAGACACCATATATTTT
D gene: TRBD2; J gene: TRBJ2-7; clone size: -; V gene: TRBV6-1; CDR3 protein: CASLRAASGNYEQYF; CDR3 DNA: TGTGCCAGCTTAAGGGCGGCTAGCGGGAATTACGAGCAGTACTTC
D gene: TRBD2; J gene: TRBJ2-1; clone size: once; V gene: TRBV5-1; CDR3 protein: CASSLVMTGTSGGNDNEQFF; CDR3 DNA: TGCGCCAGCAGCTTGGTGATGACCGGGACTAGCGGGGGGAATGACAATGAGCAGTTCTTC
D gene: -; J gene: TRBJ1-2; clone size: -; V gene: TRBV7-2; CDR3 protein: CASSIQDPALDYGYTF; CDR3 DNA: TGTGCCAGCAGCATACAAGATCCCGCCCTCGACTATGGCTACACCTTC
D gene: TRBD2; J gene: TRBJ2-7; clone size: few; V gene: TRBV4-2; CDR3 protein: CASSQGVAGGYEQYF; CDR3 DNA: TGTGCCAGCAGCCAAGGGGTAGCGGGGGGCTACGAGCAGTACTTC
D gene: -; J gene: TRBJ2-3; clone size: -; V gene: TRBV5-1; CDR3 protein: CASSLVGGPDGDTQYF; CDR3 DNA: TGCGCCAGCAGCTTGGTGGGGGGGCCCGACGGAGATACGCAGTATTTT
D gene: -; J gene: TRBJ1-2; clone size: -; V gene: TRBV30; CDR3 protein: CAWSSIRTRNYGYTF; CDR3 DNA: TGTGCCTGGAGCTCTATAAGGACTCGTAACTATGGCTACACCTTC
D gene: TRBD1; J gene: TRBJ2-7; clone size: -; V gene: TRBV29-1; CDR3 protein: CSVEAPGQGNYEQYF; CDR3 DNA: TGCAGCGTTGAAGCGCCGGGACAGGGGAACTACGAGCAGTACTTC
D gene: TRBD2; J gene: TRBJ2-1; clone size: once; V gene: TRBV6-5; CDR3 protein: CASALAGGKVHEQFF; CDR3 DNA: TGTGCCAGCGCTCTAGCGGGAGGCAAGGTCCATGAGCAGTTCTTC
D gene: -; J gene: TRBJ2-7; clone size: -; V gene: TRBV5-1; CDR3 protein: CASSLAKQGHEQYF; CDR3 DNA: TGCGCCAGCAGCTTGGCCAAACAGGGCCACGAGCAGTACTTC
D gene: -; J gene: TRBJ2-7; clone size: -; V gene: TRBV19; CDR3 protein: CATTDSSYEQYF; CDR3 DNA: TGTGCCACTACGGACAGCTCCTACGAGCAGTACTTC
D gene: -; J gene: TRBJ1-1; clone size: -; V gene: TRBV28; CDR3 protein: CASKLRRVNTEAFF; CDR3 DNA: TGTGCCAGCAAGCTCCGCAGGGTGAACACTGAAGCTTTCTTT
D gene: TRBD2; J gene: TRBJ2-5; clone size: -; V gene: TRBV28; CDR3 protein: CASSLVGGGFQETQYF; CDR3 DNA: TGTGCCAGCAGTTTAGTCGGGGGAGGGTTCCAAGAGACCCAGTACTTC
D gene: -; J gene: TRBJ1-1; clone size: -; V gene: TRBV28; CDR3 protein: CASSLTGPRGRAFF; CDR3 DNA: TGTGCCAGCAGTTTAACCGGGCCCCGAGGGAGAGCTTTCTTT
D gene: -; J gene: TRBJ2-3; clone size: -; V gene: TRBV7-9; CDR3 protein: CASTPGGTDTQYF; CDR3 DNA: TGTGCCAGCACCCCGGGTGGGACAGATACGCAGTATTTT
D gene: -; J gene: TRBJ1-1; clone size: -; V gene: TRBV5-4; CDR3 protein: CASSLATGSNTEAFF; CDR3 DNA: TGTGCCAGCAGCTTGGCTACAGGATCGAACACTGAAGCTTTCTTT
D gene: -; J gene: TRBJ2-2; clone size: -; V gene: TRBV29-1; CDR3 protein: CSVEPNTGELFF; CDR3 DNA: TGCAGCGTTGAACCAAACACCGGGGAGCTGTTTTTT
D gene: TRBD1; J gene: TRBJ2-2; clone size: once; V gene: TRBV27; CDR3 protein: CASSSTGGTGELFF; CDR3 DNA: TGTGCCAGCAGTTCGACAGGGGGCACCGGGGAGCTGTTTTTT
D gene: -; J gene: TRBJ2-2; clone size: -; V gene: TRBV5-1; CDR3 protein: CASTPTGNRNMGTGELFF; CDR3 DNA: TGCGCCAGCACACCAACCGGGAATCGGAATATGGGCACCGGGGAGCTGTTTTTT